This T cell receptor beta chain was observed in a study of beta chain features in type 1 diabetes listed by TCRdb under 2018. Study-level background: Mean age, gender distribution, total cell number and subset yield were not different between patients and healthy donors. A total of about 100,000,000 sorted cells were examined across all samples, and RNA yield correlated strongly with the number of cells per subset. The study compared TCRB repertoires of sorted circulating CD4+ T cell subsets between recently diagnosed type 1 diabetes patients and matched healthy donors. Whereas all 30 or so donors provided naive and central memory subsets, regulatory and stem cell-like memory subsets were isolated from just 8 patients and about 8 healthy donors. The research as a whole found: Because the HLA sub-analyses included only small numbers of individuals, any influence of HLA type on TCRB rearrangement was left unresolved. PCR might favor shorter templates, but patient and control samples were amplified and corrected together, so any skew would affect both groups equally. Naive, central memory and regulatory TCRB repertoires appeared to be more alike among patients than among healthy donors. Because cDNA rather than genomic DNA was sequenced, highly expressing activated cells could have been over-represented, although no difference in activation and CD3 levels was found between groups. Type 1 diabetes patients showed a moderate but significant shortening of TCRB CDR3 length in all four CD4+ subsets. Patients with type 1 diabetes made fewer insertions and deleted more nucleotides at VDJ recombination sites, implying thymic rearrangement abnormalities.

This clone was seen only a few times. Its antigen is currently not known. Base qualities are not provided; no much larger clone lies one nucleotide away. Each donor gave one peripheral blood draw, roughly 120 mL on average, collected into heparinised tubes. A BD FACSAria II was used to sort naive, central memory, regulatory and stem cell-like memory CD4+ T cells with a panel that included CD45RO, CCR7, CD25, CD127, CD95 and CD27. Purity was above 95% for every sorted population. Right away, PBMCs were isolated by Lymphoprep density gradient centrifugation and were stained directly, with no culture step. To minimize batch effects, samples were stained and sorted in pairs, one healthy donor with one patient per experiment. The entire isolated RNA was reverse transcribed using the High Capacity cDNA Reverse Transcription Kit, and thus expressed TCRB transcripts were sequenced. Deep immunoSEQ sequencing was performed on naive, central memory and regulatory T cell samples, with an average of around 3.5 million total reads per sample. Sorted cells were lysed in RLT buffer, and RNA was extracted using DNase-treated RNeasy Micro or Mini kits according to cell number. Each cell subset was processed on its own to prevent cross-contamination, while patient and healthy donor samples were processed together. The immunoSEQ multiplex PCR was used to amplify TCRB sequences from cDNA, yielding 87-bp fragments that span the CDR3 region. The amplicons were sequenced using the Illumina HiSeq platform. Under the source paper's analysis protocol: Synthetic template baselines were used to correct PCR bias computationally, reads within Hamming distance 2 were collapsed together, and singletons that could not be merged were discarded. By aligning reads against IMGT, V, D and J genes, CDR3 length, and insertions or deletions at six rearrangement sites were assigned. Clonotype counts were normalized to sorted cell number within each subset before computing true diversity and Gini coefficients with the tcR R package. The overlap coefficient, calculated on TCRB nucleotide sequences, was used to quantify repertoire sharing. TCRdb mirrors the immuneACCESS table, restricted to in-frame sequences. Some clones are absent from its copies; in checked studies, under half trace to an unresolved V gene, and the reason for the others is unknown. D and trimming come from the DNA, and the V and J calls and clone size come from that table. The sample table contains roughly 130,000 clones; only one count was recorded for about 15% of them. The ten largest account for under 2.5% of the sample.

The TCR originated in a man under 40 with type 1 diabetes. The sequenced material came from central memory CD4+ T cells from blood.

This receptor carries the CDR3 CASSQDGWGRDTQYF. The DNA sequence follows: TGCGCCAGCAGCCAAGATGGGTGGGGCCGAGATACGCAGTATTTT. The chain was built from TRBV4-3 and TRBJ2-3, and perhaps TRBD1 as D gene, on 5 matching bases. The germline V gene yields LGHNA for CDR1 and YSLEER for CDR2. The CDR3 holds 15 amino acids from the cysteine to the phenylalanine. Of the read, only the CDR3 DNA is kept; its 45 bases are in frame from base 1. A distance of 12 bases separates the germline ends of V and J, which lose 0 bases and 5 bases respectively.